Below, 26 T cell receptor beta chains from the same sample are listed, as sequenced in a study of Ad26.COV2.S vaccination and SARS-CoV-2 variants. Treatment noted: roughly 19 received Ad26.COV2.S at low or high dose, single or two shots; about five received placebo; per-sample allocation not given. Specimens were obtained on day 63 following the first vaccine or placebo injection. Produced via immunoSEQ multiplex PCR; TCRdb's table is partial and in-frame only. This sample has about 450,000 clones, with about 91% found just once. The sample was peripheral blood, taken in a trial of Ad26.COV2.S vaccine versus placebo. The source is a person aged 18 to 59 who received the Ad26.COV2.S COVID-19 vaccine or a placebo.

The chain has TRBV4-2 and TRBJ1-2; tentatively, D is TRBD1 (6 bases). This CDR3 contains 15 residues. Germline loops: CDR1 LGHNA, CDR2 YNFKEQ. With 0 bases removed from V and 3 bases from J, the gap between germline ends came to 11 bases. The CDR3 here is CASSQDIPGDYGYTF. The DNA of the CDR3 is TGTGCCAGCAGCCAAGATATCCCAGGGGACTATGGCTACACCTTC.

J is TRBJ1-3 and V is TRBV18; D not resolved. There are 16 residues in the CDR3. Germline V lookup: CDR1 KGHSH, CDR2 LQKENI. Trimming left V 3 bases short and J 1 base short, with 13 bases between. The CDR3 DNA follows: TGTGCCAGCTCACCTGACATGGCTACGTCTGGAAACACCATATATTTT. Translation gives CASSPDMATSGNTIYF.

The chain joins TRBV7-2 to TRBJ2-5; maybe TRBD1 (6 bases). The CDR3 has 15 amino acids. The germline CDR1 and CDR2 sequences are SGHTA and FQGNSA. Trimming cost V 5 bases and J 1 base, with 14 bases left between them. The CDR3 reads CASSPSWTAQETQYF. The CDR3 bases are TGTGCCAGCAGCCCCAGCTGGACAGCCCAAGAGACCCAGTACTTC.

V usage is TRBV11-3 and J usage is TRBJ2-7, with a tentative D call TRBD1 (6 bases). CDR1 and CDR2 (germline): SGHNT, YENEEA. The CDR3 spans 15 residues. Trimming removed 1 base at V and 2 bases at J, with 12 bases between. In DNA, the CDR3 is TGTGCCAGCAGCTTAGCCGGGACACTTACCTACGAGCAGTACGTC. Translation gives CASSLAGTLTYEQYV.

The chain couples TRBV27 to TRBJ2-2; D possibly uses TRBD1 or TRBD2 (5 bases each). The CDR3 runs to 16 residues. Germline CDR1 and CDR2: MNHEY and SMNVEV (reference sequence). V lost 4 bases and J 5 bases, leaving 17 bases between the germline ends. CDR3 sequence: CASSWDGPLGTGELFF. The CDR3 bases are TGTGCCAGCAGTTGGGACGGGCCATTGGGGACCGGGGAGCTGTTTTTT.

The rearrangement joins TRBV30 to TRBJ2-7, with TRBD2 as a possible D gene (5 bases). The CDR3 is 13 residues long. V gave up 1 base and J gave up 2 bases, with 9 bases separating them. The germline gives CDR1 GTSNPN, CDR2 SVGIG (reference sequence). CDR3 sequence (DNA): TGTGCCTGGAGTGGCAGCGGCCCCTACGAGCAGTACTTC. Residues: CAWSGSGPYEQYF. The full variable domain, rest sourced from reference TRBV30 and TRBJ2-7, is SQTIHQWPATLVQPVGSPLSLECTVEGTSNPNLYWYRQAAGRGLQLLFYSVGIGQISSEVPQNLSASRPQDRQFILSSKKLLLSDSGFYLCAWSGSGPYEQYFGPGTRLTVT.

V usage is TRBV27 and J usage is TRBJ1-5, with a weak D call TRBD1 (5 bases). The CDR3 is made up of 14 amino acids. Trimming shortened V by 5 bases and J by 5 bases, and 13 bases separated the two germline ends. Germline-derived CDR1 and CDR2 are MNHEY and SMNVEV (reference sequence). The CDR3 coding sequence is TGTGCCAGCAGTCAAATGGGGGGGTATCAGCCCCAGCATTTT. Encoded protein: CASSQMGGYQPQHF.

The CDR3 DNA is TGTGCCAGCAATCGTGGCGATGAGCAGTTCTTC. Its protein product is CASNRGDEQFF. The chain links TRBV12-3 or TRBV12-4 to TRBJ2-1; D remains ambiguous. Trimming pared 7 bases from V and 8 bases from J, leaving 9 bases between. This CDR3 contains 11 residues.

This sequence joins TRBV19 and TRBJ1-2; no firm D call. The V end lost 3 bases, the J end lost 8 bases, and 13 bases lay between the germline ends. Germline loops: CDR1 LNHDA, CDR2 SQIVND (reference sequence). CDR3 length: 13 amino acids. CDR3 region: CASSITWRGGYTF. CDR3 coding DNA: TGTGCCAGTAGTATTACATGGAGAGGAGGCTACACCTTC. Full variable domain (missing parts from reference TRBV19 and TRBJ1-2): DGGITQSPKYLFRKEGQNVTLSCEQNLNHDAMYWYRQDPGQGLRLIYYSQIVNDFQKGDIAEGYSVSREKKESFPLTVTSAQKNPTAFYLCASSITWRGGYTFGSGTRLTVV.

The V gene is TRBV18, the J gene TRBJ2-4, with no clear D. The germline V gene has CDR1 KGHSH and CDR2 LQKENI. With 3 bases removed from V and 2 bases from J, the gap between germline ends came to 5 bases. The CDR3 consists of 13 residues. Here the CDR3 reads CASSPPTKNIQYF. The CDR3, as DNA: TGTGCCAGCTCACCGCCGACCAAAAACATTCAGTACTTC.

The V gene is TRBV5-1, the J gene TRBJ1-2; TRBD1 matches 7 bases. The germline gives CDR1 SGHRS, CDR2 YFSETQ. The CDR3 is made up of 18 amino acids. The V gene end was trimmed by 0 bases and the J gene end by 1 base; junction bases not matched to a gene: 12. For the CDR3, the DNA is TGCGCCAGCAGCTTGGGGTCACGGACAGGTACGGATAACTATGGCTACACCTTC. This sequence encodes CASSLGSRTGTDNYGYTF.

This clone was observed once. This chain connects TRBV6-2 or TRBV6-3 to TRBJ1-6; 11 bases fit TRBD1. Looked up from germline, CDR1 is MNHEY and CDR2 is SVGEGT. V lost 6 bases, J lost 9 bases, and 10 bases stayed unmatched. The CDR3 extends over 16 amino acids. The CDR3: CASSPRGQGGISPLHF. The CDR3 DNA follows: TGTGCCAGCAGCCCCAGGGGACAGGGGGGAATTTCACCCCTCCACTTT.

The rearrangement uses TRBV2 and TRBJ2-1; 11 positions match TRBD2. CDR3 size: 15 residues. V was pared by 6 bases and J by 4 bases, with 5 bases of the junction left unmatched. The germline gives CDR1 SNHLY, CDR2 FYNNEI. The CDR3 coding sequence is TGTGCCAGCAGACTAGCGGGGGCCTCATACAATGAGCAGTTCTTC. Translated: CASRLAGASYNEQFF.

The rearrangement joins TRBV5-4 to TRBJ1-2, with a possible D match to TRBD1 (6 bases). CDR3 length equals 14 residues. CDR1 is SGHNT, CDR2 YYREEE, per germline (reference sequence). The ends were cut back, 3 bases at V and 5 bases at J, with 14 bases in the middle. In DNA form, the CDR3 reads TGTGCCAGCAGCTCCACAGGGCTGGGGTATGGCTACACCTTC. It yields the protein CASSSTGLGYGYTF. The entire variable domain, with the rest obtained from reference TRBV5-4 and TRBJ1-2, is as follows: ETGVTQSPTHLIKTRGQQVTLRCSSQSGHNTVSWYQQALGQGPQFIFQYYREEENGRGNFPPRFSGLQFPNYSSELNVNALELDDSALYLCASSSTGLGYGYTFGSGTRLTVV.

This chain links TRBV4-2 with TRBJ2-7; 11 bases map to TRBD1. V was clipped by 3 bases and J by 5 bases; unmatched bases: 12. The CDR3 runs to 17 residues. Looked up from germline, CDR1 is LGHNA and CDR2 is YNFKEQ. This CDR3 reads CASSHEYSGQGGHEQYF. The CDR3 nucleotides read TGTGCCAGCAGCCATGAGTACTCGGGACAGGGGGGCCACGAGCAGTACTTC.

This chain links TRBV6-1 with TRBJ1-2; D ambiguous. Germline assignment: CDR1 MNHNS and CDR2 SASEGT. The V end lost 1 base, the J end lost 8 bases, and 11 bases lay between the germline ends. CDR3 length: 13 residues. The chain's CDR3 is CASSEGVTSGYTF. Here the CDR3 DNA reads TGTGCCAGCAGTGAAGGAGTGACATCCGGCTACACCTTC.

As DNA, the CDR3 is TGTGCCAGCAGTTTTGGTGGGGGGTACACTGAAGCTTTCTTT. This encodes CASSFGGGYTEAFF. The chain joins TRBV27 to TRBJ1-1, with TRBD1 as a possible D gene (5 bases). Germline CDR1 is MNHEY and CDR2 is SMNVEV (reference sequence). This CDR3 is 14 amino acids long. V lost 3 bases, J lost 3 bases, and 11 bases lay in between.

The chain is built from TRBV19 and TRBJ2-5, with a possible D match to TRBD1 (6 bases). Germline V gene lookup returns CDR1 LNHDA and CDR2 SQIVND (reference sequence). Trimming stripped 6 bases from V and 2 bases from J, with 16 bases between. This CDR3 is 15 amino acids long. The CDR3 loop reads CASSSGGGRQETQYF. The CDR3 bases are TGTGCCAGTAGCTCCGGTGGGGGCAGACAAGAGACCCAGTACTTC. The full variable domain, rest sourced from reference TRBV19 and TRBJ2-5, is DGGITQSPKYLFRKEGQNVTLSCEQNLNHDAMYWYRQDPGQGLRLIYYSQIVNDFQKGDIAEGYSVSREKKESFPLTVTSAQKNPTAFYLCASSSGGGRQETQYFGPGTRLLVL.

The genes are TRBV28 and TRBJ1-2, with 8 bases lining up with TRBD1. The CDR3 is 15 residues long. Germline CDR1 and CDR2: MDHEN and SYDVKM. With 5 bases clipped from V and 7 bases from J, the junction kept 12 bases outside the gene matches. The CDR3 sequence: CASSRPTGGLSGYTF. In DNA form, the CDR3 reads TGTGCCAGCAGTCGCCCCACAGGGGGGCTCAGTGGCTACACCTTC.

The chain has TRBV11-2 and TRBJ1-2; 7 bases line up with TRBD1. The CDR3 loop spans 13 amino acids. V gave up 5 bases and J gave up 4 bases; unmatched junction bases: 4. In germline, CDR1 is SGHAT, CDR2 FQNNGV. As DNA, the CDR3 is TGTGCCAGCAGCCAGGGGGGCACCTATGGCTACACCTTC. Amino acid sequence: CASSQGGTYGYTF.

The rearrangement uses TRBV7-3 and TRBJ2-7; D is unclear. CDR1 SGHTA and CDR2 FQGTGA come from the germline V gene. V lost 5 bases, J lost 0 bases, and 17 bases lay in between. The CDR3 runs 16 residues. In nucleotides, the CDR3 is TGTGCCAGCAGCCCCCGAGGCCGGGCATCCTCCTACGAGCAGTACTTC. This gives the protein CASSPRGRASSYEQYF.

CDR3 loop: CAISESRQGYGYTF. DNA of the CDR3: TGTGCCATCAGTGAGTCGAGACAGGGCTATGGCTACACCTTC. The chain has TRBV10-3 and TRBJ1-2, with TRBD1 matching 7 bases. Germline lookup yields CDR1 ENHRY and CDR2 SYGVKD. The CDR3 runs to 14 residues. J lost 4 bases, V lost 0 bases, and 2 bases had no gene match.

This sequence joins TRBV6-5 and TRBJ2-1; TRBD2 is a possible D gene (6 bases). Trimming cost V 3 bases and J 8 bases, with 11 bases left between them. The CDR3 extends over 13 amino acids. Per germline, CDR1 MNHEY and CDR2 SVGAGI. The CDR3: CASSYGGWDEQFF. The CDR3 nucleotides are TGTGCCAGCAGTTATGGGGGGTGGGATGAGCAGTTCTTC.

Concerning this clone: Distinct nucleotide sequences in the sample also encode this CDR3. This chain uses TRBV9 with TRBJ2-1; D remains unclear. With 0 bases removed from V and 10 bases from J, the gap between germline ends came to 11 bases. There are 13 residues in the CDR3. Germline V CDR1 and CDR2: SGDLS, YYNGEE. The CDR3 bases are TGTGCCAGCAGCGTAGGGGGTGTGGGAGAGCAGTTCTTC. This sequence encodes CASSVGGVGEQFF.

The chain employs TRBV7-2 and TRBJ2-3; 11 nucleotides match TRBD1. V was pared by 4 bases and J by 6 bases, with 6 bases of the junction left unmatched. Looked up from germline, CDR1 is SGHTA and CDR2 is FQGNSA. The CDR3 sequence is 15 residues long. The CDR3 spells CASSSPGTGGDTQYF. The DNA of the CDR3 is TGTGCCAGCAGCTCCCCCGGGACAGGGGGGGATACGCAGTATTTT.

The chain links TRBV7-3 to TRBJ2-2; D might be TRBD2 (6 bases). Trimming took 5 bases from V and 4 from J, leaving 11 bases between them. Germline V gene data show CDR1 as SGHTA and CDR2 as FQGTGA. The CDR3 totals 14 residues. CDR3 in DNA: TGTGCCAGCAGCCCGGGTAGCGGCACCGGGGAGCTGTTTTTT. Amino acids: CASSPGSGTGELFF.